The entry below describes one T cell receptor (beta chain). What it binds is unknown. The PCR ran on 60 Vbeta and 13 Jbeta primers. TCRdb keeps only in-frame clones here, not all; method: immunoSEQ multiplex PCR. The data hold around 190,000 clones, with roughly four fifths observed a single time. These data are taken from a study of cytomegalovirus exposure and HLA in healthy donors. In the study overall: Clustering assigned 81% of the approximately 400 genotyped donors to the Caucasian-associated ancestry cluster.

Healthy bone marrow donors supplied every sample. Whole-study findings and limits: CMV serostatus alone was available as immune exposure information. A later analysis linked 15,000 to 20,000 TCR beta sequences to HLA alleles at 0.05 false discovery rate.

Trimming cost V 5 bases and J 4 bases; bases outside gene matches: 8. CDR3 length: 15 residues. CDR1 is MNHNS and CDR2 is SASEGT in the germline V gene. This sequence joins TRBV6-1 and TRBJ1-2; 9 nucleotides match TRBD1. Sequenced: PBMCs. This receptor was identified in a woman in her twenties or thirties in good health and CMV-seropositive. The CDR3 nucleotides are TGTGCCAGCAGTCTTCGACAGGGGGATGTCTATGGCTACACCTTC. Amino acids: CASSLRQGDVYGYTF.